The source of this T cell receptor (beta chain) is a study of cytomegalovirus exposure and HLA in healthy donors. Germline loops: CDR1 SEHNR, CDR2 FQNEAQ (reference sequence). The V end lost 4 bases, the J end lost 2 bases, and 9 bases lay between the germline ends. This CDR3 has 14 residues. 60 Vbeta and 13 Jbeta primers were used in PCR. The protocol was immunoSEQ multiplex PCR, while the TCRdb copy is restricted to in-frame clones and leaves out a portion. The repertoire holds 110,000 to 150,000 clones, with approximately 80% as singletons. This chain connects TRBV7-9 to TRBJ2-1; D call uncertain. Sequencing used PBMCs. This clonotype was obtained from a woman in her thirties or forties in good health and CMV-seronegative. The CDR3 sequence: CASSSPSAYNEQFF. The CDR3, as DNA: TGTGCCAGCAGCTCCCCCTCGGCCTACAATGAGCAGTTCTTC. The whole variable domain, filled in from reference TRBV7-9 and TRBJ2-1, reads DTGVSQNPRHKITKRGQNVTFRCDPISEHNRLYWYRQTLGQGPEFLTYFQNEAQLEKSRLLSDRFSAERPKGSFSTLEIQRTEQGDSAMYLCASSSPSAYNEQFFGPGTRLTVL.